This T cell receptor beta chain was observed in a study of blood T cell repertoires in COVID-19. Assay: immunoSEQ multiplex PCR; the TCRdb copy retains only in-frame clones and omits some. The table includes over 100,000 clones, about 85% detected once. This clone was found once. The sequenced material came from peripheral blood. This clonotype was obtained from a man aged 80 or over with acute or convalescent COVID-19.

The CDR3 spells CASSYGFQGTEAFF. In nucleotides, the CDR3 is TGTGCCAGCAGTTACGGTTTCCAGGGTACTGAAGCTTTCTTT. The V gene is TRBV6-5, the J gene TRBJ1-1, with a tentative D call TRBD1 (5 bases). The germline CDR1 and CDR2 sequences are MNHEY and SVGAGI. Trimming shortened V by 2 bases and J by 5 bases, and 12 bases separated the two germline ends. CDR3 length: 14 amino acids.